This section outlines one TCR beta chain sequence together with its context. CDR1 and CDR2 (germline): SNHLY, FYNNEI. The CDR3 has 15 residues. Between the trimmed V and J ends, which lost 5 bases and 1 base, there was a span of 14 bases. The sample comes from a study of beta chain features in type 1 diabetes. The whole isolated RNA underwent reverse transcription, so sequencing captured expressed TCRB transcripts. TCRdb's table, derived via immunoSEQ multiplex PCR, lists solely in-frame clones and lacks some. This sample has 150,000 to 200,000 clones; about 13% occur once, and the top ten carry 0.6% to 0.8%.

This chain links TRBV2 with TRBJ1-1; D perhaps matches TRBD1 (6 bases). The sample consisted of central memory CD4+ T cells from blood. The TCR comes from a woman aged 18-30 years in good health. CDR3 DNA sequence: TGTGCCAGCAGTCTTACAGGGTTGTCGAACACTGAAGCTTTCTTT. As protein: CASSLTGLSNTEAFF.